These 5 T cell receptor beta chains share one sample of origin, sequenced in a study of blood T cells in healthy people across ages. Using a J-beta primer mix together with a sample-barcoded 5' primer, a second PCR was run for about 6 to 12 cycles. From the 5' RACE reads, TCRdb called clonotypes with MiXCR, one entry per CDR3 protein. There are almost 800,000 distinct CDR3 sequences in the sample; about three fifths occur only once, and about 20% lies in the top ten. The sample taken for sequencing was blood. These receptors originate from a man under 40 in good health.

The V gene is TRBV7-9, the J gene TRBJ2-1; TRBD1 might be the D (5 bases). TRBJ2-7 explains the end of the DNA better; the J call may be wrong. There are 13 residues in the CDR3. CDR1 is SEHNR and CDR2 is FQNEAQ in the germline V gene (reference sequence). The CDR3: CASSGLRGSEQYF. Here the CDR3 DNA reads TGTGCCAGCAGCGGGCTAAGGGGAAGTGAGCAGTACTTC.

The chain joins TRBV29-1 to TRBJ2-1; 9 bases are a match to TRBD2. With V trimmed by 6 bases and J by 6 bases, 9 bases remained unmatched. Germline V lookup: CDR1 SQVTM, CDR2 ANQGSEA. This CDR3 spans 14 amino acids. CDR3 protein: CSVSGLALRNEQFF. CDR3 nucleotides: TGCAGCGTCTCGGGACTAGCATTGCGCAATGAGCAGTTCTTC.

The rearrangement joins TRBV4-3 to TRBJ2-5; D remains ambiguous. The CDR3 runs 15 residues. Germline V lookup: CDR1 LGHNA, CDR2 YSLEER. The germline V and J ends were trimmed by 0 bases and 11 bases, with 19 bases remaining between them. The CDR3 loop is CASSQEVGLVQGQYF. In DNA form, the CDR3 reads TGCGCCAGCAGCCAAGAAGTTGGGCTAGTTCAAGGGCAGTACTTC.

This clonotype showed up just a few times. This chain joins TRBV4-2 and TRBJ2-3; D ambiguous. Germline V gene sequence: CDR1 LGHNA, CDR2 YNFKEQ. The CDR3 is 14 amino acids. The V gene lost 3 bases and the J gene lost 8 bases, with 15 bases spanning the gap. CDR3 sequence (DNA): TGTGCCAGCAGCCAGCACCTCAGCCTGAGTACGCAGTATTTT. Translation: CASSQHLSLSTQYF.

V gene TRBV20-1 combines with J gene TRBJ2-7, with 9 bases that match TRBD2. This CDR3 has 14 amino acids. V shed 1 base and J 2 bases; nucleotides not matched to a gene: 3. Germline assignment: CDR1 DFQATT and CDR2 SNEGSKA (reference sequence). The CDR3 reads CSARVAGGPYEQYF. CDR3 nucleotides: TGCAGTGCTAGAGTTGCGGGAGGGCCCTACGAGCAGTACTTC.